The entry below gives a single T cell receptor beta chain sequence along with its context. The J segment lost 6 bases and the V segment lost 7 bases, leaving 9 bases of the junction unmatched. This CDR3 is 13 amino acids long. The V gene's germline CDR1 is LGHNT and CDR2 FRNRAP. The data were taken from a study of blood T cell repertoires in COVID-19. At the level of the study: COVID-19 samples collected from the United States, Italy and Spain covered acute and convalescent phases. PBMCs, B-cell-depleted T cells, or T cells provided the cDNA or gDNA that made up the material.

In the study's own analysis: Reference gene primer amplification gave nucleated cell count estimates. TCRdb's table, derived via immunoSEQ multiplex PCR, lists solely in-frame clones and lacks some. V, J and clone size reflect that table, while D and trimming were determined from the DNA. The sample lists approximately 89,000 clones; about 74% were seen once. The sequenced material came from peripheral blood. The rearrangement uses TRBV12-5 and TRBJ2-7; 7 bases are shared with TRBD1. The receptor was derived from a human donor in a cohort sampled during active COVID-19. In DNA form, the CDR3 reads TGTGCTAGTGCCGAGACAGGGATGAGCGAGCAGTACTTC. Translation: CASAETGMSEQYF. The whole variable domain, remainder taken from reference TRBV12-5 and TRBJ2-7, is DARVTQTPRHKVTEMGQEVTMRCQPILGHNTVFWYRQTMMQGLELLAYFRNRAPLDDSGMPKDRFSAEMPDATLATLKIQPSEPRDSAVYFCASAETGMSEQYFGPGTRLTVT.